This record covers a single T cell receptor beta chain. These data come from a study of technical replicates of blood from a few donors. Data came from immunoSEQ multiplex PCR; TCRdb stores just in-frame clones and leaves some out. The table lists more than 65,000 clones, roughly 90% of them singletons. There are 14 residues in the CDR3. V dropped 7 bases and J dropped 7; count of bases not matched to a gene: 7. CDR1 and CDR2 from the germline V gene are MNHNS and SASEGT. This receptor was identified in a human donor in good health. Sequenced sample: T cells isolated from PBMCs. This chain joins TRBV6-1 and TRBJ2-2; 9 bases are shared with TRBD1. CDR3 DNA sequence: TGTGCCAGCATTGAGACAGGGGGTTTCGGGGAGCTGTTTTTT. It translates to CASIETGGFGELFF.